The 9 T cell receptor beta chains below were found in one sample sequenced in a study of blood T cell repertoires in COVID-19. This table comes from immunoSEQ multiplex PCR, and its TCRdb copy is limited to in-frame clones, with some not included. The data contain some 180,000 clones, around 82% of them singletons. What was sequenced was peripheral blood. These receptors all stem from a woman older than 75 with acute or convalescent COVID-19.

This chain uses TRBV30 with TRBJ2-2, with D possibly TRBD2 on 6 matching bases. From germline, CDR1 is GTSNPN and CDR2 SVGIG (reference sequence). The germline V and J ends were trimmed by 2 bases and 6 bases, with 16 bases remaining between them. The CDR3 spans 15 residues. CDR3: CAWSSTSRGPGELFF. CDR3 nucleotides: TGTGCCTGGAGTTCAACTAGCCGAGGGCCCGGGGAGCTGTTTTTT.

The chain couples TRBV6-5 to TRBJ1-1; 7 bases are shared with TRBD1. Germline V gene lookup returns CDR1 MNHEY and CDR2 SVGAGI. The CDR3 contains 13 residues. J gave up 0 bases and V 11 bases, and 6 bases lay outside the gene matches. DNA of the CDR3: TGTGCCTGTGGGACAGAGATGAACACTGAAGCTTTCTTT. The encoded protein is CACGTEMNTEAFF.

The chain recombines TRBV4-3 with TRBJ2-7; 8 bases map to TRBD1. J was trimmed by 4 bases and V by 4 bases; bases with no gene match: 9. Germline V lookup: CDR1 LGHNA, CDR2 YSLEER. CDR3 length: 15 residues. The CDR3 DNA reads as TGCGCCAGCAGCCCCGACAGGGGAATTCAGTACGAGCAGTACTTC. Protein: CASSPDRGIQYEQYF.

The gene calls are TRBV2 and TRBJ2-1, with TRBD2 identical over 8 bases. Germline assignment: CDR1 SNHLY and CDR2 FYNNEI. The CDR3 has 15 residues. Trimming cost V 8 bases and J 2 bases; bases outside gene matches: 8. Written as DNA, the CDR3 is TGTGCCAGCTCTCTACTAGCGGCAGCCTACAATGAGCAGTTCTTC. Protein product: CASSLLAAAYNEQFF.

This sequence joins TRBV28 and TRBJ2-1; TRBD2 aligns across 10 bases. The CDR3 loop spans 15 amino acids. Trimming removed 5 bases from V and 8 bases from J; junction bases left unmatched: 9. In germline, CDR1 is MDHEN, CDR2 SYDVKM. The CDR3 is CASSTRTSGLYEQFF. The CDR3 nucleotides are TGTGCCAGCAGTACCCGGACTAGCGGTTTATATGAGCAGTTCTTC.

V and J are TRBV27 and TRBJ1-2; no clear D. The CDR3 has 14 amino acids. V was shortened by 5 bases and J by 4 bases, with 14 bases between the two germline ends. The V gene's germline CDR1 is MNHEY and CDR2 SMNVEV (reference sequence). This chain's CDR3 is CASSPTVVPYGYTF. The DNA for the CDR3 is TGTGCCAGCAGTCCCACTGTAGTCCCCTATGGCTACACCTTC.

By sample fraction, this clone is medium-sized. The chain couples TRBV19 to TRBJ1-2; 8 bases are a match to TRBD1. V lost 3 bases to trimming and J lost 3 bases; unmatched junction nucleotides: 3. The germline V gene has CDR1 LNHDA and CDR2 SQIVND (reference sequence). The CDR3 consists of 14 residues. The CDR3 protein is CASSMAGGDYGYTF. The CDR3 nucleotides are TGTGCCAGTAGTATGGCAGGGGGCGACTATGGCTACACCTTC.

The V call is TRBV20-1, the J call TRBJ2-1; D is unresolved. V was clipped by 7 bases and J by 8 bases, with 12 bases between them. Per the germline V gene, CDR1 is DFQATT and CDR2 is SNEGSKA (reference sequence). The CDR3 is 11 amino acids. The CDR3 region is CSVTSFHEQFF. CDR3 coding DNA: TGCAGTGTCACGAGTTTCCATGAGCAGTTCTTC.

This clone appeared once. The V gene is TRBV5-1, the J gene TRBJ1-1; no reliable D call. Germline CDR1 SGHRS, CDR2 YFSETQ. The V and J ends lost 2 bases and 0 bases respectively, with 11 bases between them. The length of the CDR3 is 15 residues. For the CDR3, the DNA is TGCGCCAGCAGCTTCCTCGCTTCAGTGAACACTGAAGCTTTCTTT. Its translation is CASSFLASVNTEAFF.